What follows are 24 T cell receptor beta chains derived from one specimen sequenced in a study of Graves' ophthalmopathy and Graves' hyperthyroidism. Amplified material comprised TCR beta CDR3 regions derived from RNA transcripts. The workflow started with a first-round RT-PCR run with HTBI primers and then moved on to a second-round multiplex PCR. TCRdb passed the multiplex PCR reads through MiXCR, listing each CDR3 protein once. The table lists tens of thousands of distinct CDR3 sequences, over 40% of them singletons. The sample taken for sequencing was peripheral blood. The source is an adult man with Graves' ophthalmopathy.

This clonotype is labeled medium-sized. V usage is TRBV10-3 and J usage is TRBJ2-7, with 14 positions matching TRBD2. V lost 8 bases to trimming and J lost 4 bases; unmatched junction nucleotides: 7. The CDR3 has 15 amino acids. Germline CDR1 reads ENHRY; CDR2 reads SYGVKD. The CDR3: CAIASGLAGAYEQYV. CDR3 sequence (DNA): TGTGCCATCGCCTCGGGACTAGCGGGGGCGTACGAGCAGTACGTC.

This rearrangement joins TRBV9 to TRBJ2-5; maybe TRBD2 (5 bases). Germline V lookup: CDR1 SGDLS, CDR2 YYNGEE. The V and J ends lost 0 bases and 4 bases respectively, with 13 bases between them. The CDR3 extends over 15 amino acids. CDR3 coding DNA: TGTGCCAGCAGCGTAGAGCGGCTAGCCCGAGAGACCCAGTACTTC. Translated: CASSVERLARETQYF.

In its sample, this clonotype was seen many times. This sequence joins TRBV7-9 and TRBJ1-1; D gene ambiguous. The germline V gene has CDR1 SEHNR and CDR2 FQNEAQ (reference sequence). CDR3 length: 14 amino acids. Trimming shortened V by 1 base and J by 11 bases, and 17 bases separated the two germline ends. The CDR3 DNA sequence: TGTGCCAGCAGCTTAGGGGCGGCGGGTAATTGGGCTTTCTTT. Protein sequence: CASSLGAAGNWAFF.

With regard to this clonotype: At one boundary the junction diverges from the germline segment, which might be a read error. The genes are TRBV10-3 and TRBJ1-2; TRBD1 agrees at 9 bases. Per the germline V gene, CDR1 is ENHRY and CDR2 is SYGVKD. The length of the CDR3 is 14 residues. The CDR3 coding sequence is TGTGCCAGCAGTCGGGACAGGGTGTCCTATGGCTACACCTTC. This translates into CASSRDRVSYGYTF.

This clonotype showed up just once. The genes are TRBV7-8 and TRBJ2-5, with 9 bases matching TRBD1. Germline CDR1 is SGHVS and CDR2 is FQNEAQ. V was clipped by 8 bases and J by 1 base; unmatched bases: 14. The CDR3 length is 17 residues. CDR3 nucleotides: TGTGCCAGCTTCCCTATACGGGGACAGGGTGGCCAAGAGACCCAGTACTTC. This gives the protein CASFPIRGQGGQETQYF.

In regard to this clonotype: An end of the junction differs from the germline gene, which may be a read error. The V gene is TRBV7-9, the J gene TRBJ2-3; D may be TRBD2 (5 bases). Germline loops: CDR1 SEHNR, CDR2 FQNEAQ (reference sequence). The CDR3 consists of 16 residues. In DNA, the CDR3 is TGTGCCAGCAGCCCCGCCCGGACGGGAAACTCAGATACGCAGTGTTTT. Amino acid sequence: CASSPARTGNSDTQCF.

The chain uses TRBV18 and TRBJ1-5; no clear D gene. Germline CDR1 is KGHSH and CDR2 is LQKENI. The CDR3 sequence is 8 residues long. CDR3 loop: CLGVTQHF. The DNA of the CDR3 is TGTCTTGGGGTGACCCAGCATTTT.

Ten or more counts support this clonotype. The CDR3 sequence is CASSYLGSFGEQPQHF. CDR3 sequence (DNA): TGTGCCAGCAGTTACTTGGGGTCATTCGGGGAACAGCCCCAGCATTTT. This sequence joins TRBV6-2 or TRBV6-3 and TRBJ1-5; D is uncertain. The CDR3 spans 16 residues. V was shortened by 1 base and J by 7 bases, with 17 bases between the two germline ends. Germline V gene data show CDR1 as MNHEY and CDR2 as SVGEGT.

V gene TRBV6-5 combines with J gene TRBJ2-1, with 13 bases identical to TRBD2. Germline CDR1 reads MNHEY; CDR2 reads SVGAGI. Unmatched junction bases numbered 8, after V lost 6 bases and J lost 9 bases. This CDR3 is built from 15 residues. This chain's CDR3 is CASRPTSGGAGEQFF. DNA for the CDR3: TGTGCCAGCAGACCCACTAGCGGGGGGGCCGGTGAGCAGTTCTTC.

For this clonotype: As the CDR3 is not closed by the conserved phenylalanine or tryptophan, this likely results from a read error. The DNA is left out, because the CDR3 cannot be placed on it with certainty; the CDR3 is given as TCRdb lists it. This rearrangement joins TRBV7-9 to TRBJ2-1; the table gives TRBD2 as D, unverified against the DNA. Germline V gene lookup returns CDR1 SEHNR and CDR2 FQNEAQ (reference sequence). The length of the CDR3 is 13 amino acids, counting both ends. CDR3 residues: CASSGGTSGRANT.

This clonotype was counted ten times or more. The V gene is TRBV20-1, the J gene TRBJ2-1, with 7 bases identical to TRBD2. The length of the CDR3 is 15 residues. V lost 0 bases, J lost 3 bases, and 5 bases stayed unmatched. CDR1 DFQATT and CDR2 SNEGSKA come from the germline V gene (reference sequence). As DNA, the CDR3 is TGCAGTGCTAGAGATCTAGCGGACCTCTACAATGAGCAGTTCTTC. The encoded protein is CSARDLADLYNEQFF.

The J gene is TRBJ2-5, the V gene TRBV6-4, with 12 positions matching TRBD2. The junction had 4 bases not matched to a gene; V was cut back by 3 bases and J by 5 bases. The germline V gene encodes CDR1 MRHNA and CDR2 SNTAGT. The CDR3 extends over 15 amino acids. DNA for the CDR3: TGTGCCAGCAGTGAACTAGCGGGAGGTCTGGAGACCCAGTACTTC. Residues: CASSELAGGLETQYF.

This clonotype was recorded at least ten times. The rearrangement joins TRBV11-3 to TRBJ2-5; no clear D gene. CDR1 and CDR2 (germline): SGHNT, YENEEA. The CDR3 loop spans 13 amino acids. V shed 5 bases and J shed 2 bases, with 9 bases lying between them. The CDR3 DNA is TGTGCCAGCAGCCTGCGGCCACAAGAGACCCAGTACTTC. It translates to CASSLRPQETQYF.

The gene calls are TRBV9 and TRBJ2-5; perhaps TRBD1 as D (6 bases). Trimming took off 2 bases at V and 4 bases at J, with 9 bases between the two ends. CDR1 is SGDLS and CDR2 is YYNGEE in the germline V gene. The CDR3 consists of 13 residues. This CDR3 reads CASSVGARETQYF. The CDR3 coding sequence is TGTGCCAGCAGCGTGGGGGCAAGAGAGACCCAGTACTTC.

This clonotype was observed many times. The chain links TRBV9 to TRBJ1-4, with D perhaps TRBD1 (5 bases). The germline CDR1 and CDR2 sequences are SGDLS and YYNGEE. The CDR3 runs to 14 residues. V was pared by 0 bases and J by 6 bases, with 9 bases between. In nucleotides, the CDR3 is TGTGCCAGCAGCGTAGGCCCCAGGGATGAAAAACTGTTTTTT. Translation gives CASSVGPRDEKLFF.

The genes are TRBV30 and TRBJ2-7; 9 bases line up with TRBD2. Looked up from germline, CDR1 is GTSNPN and CDR2 is SVGIG (reference sequence). The CDR3 sequence is 13 residues long. J gave up 0 bases and V 7 bases, and 4 bases lay outside the gene matches. The CDR3 DNA is TGTGCCTCCTCTAGCGGGGCCTCCTACGAGCAGTACTTC. Its translation: CASSSGASYEQYF. Full variable domain (remainder filled in from reference TRBV30 and TRBJ2-7): SQTIHQWPATLVQPVGSPLSLECTVEGTSNPNLYWYRQAAGRGLQLLFYSVGIGQISSEVPQNLSASRPQDRQFILSSKKLLLSDSGFYLCASSSGASYEQYFGPGTRLTVT.

This clonotype has a count of ten or more. The rearrangement links TRBV6-1 to TRBJ1-2; D perhaps matches TRBD1 (6 bases). Germline CDR1 reads MNHNS; CDR2 reads SASEGT. The CDR3 is 15 residues long. Here the CDR3 reads CVISESGQPNYGYTF. CDR3 in DNA: TGTGTTATAAGCGAATCCGGACAGCCTAACTATGGCTACACCTTC.

The table lists this clonotype with a count of one. The chain carries TRBV10-3 and TRBJ2-3; D is unresolved. The CDR3 consists of 12 residues. Germline V gene data show CDR1 as ENHRY and CDR2 as SYGVKD. V was cut by 6 bases and J by 2 bases, with 6 bases left in between. The CDR3 spells CAIRSNTDTQYF. The CDR3 DNA sequence: TGTGCCATCAGATCGAACACAGATACGCAGTATTTT.

This clonotype has only one observation. Written as DNA, the CDR3 is TGTGCCAGCAGTGAAGTGAGGGCCGGGGAGCTGTTTTTT. This translates into CASSEVRAGELFF. V gene TRBV2 combines with J gene TRBJ2-2; a possible D gene is TRBD2 (5 bases). Deletions cut 1 base from V and 6 bases from J, with 6 bases between. Per germline, CDR1 SNHLY and CDR2 FYNNEI. This CDR3 region has 13 residues.

This clonotype came up a few times. A much larger clone lies a single base off, so this may be a read error. The V call is TRBV11-2, the J call TRBJ1-1; D is unresolved. The CDR3 loop spans 16 amino acids. CDR1 and CDR2 (germline): SGHAT, FQNNGV. V was trimmed by 0 bases and J by 3 bases, leaving 14 bases between them. DNA for the CDR3: TGTGCCAGCAGCTTAGACTTCGTGGAGGGTGACACTGAAGCTTTCTTT. Its translation: CASSLDFVEGDTEAFF. Complete variable domain (other parts from reference TRBV11-2 and TRBJ1-1): EAGVAQSPRYKIIEKRQSVAFWCNPISGHATLYWYQQILGQGPKLLIQFQNNGVVDDSQLPKDRFSAERLKGVDSTLKIQPAKLEDSAVYLCASSLDFVEGDTEAFFGQGTRLTVV.

The table lists this clonotype with a count of one. The chain combines TRBV20-1 with TRBJ2-7; D remains unclear. The germline gives CDR1 DFQATT, CDR2 SNEGSKA (reference sequence). Trimming took off 3 bases at V and 3 bases at J, with 6 bases between the two ends. The CDR3 spans 11 residues. The CDR3 nucleotides are TGCAGTGCTAGCCCGGACTACGAGCAGTACTTC. Translated, it gives CSASPDYEQYF.

The chain uses TRBV20-1 and TRBJ2-7; 9 bases are a match to TRBD1. This CDR3 has 15 residues. Germline CDR1 is DFQATT and CDR2 is SNEGSKA (reference sequence). V gave up 0 bases and J gave up 2 bases; unmatched junction bases: 5. CDR3 sequence reads: CSARDEGTGTYEQYF. CDR3 sequence (DNA): TGCAGTGCTAGAGATGAGGGGACAGGGACCTACGAGCAGTACTTC.

This clonotype is classed as medium-sized. The J gene is TRBJ2-2, the V gene TRBV7-2, with D uncertain. Trimming stripped 5 bases from V and 7 bases from J, with 14 bases between. Germline V gene data show CDR1 as SGHTA and CDR2 as FQGNSA. The CDR3 sequence is 14 residues long. The CDR3 nucleotides read TGTGCCAGCAGCCGGCAGGCCTTGAACGGGGAGCTGTTTTTT. It codes for CASSRQALNGELFF.

The rearrangement links TRBV12-3 or TRBV12-4 to TRBJ1-1, with D tentatively TRBD1 (6 bases). V was trimmed by 7 bases and J by 5 bases, leaving 14 bases between them. The CDR3 length is 13 residues. The CDR3 is CASTLGAGTEAFF. CDR3 coding DNA: TGTGCCAGCACCCTGGGGGCGGGGACTGAAGCTTTCTTT.